This T cell receptor beta chain was recorded in a study of shared clonotypes between healthy human individuals. Original data processing: There were no quality scores in the junction-only immunoSEQ sequences, so filtering differed. Generated by immunoSEQ multiplex PCR, the TCRdb table keeps only in-frame clones and is missing some. That table supplies the V and J calls and clone size; D and trimming were determined from the DNA. The sample holds hundreds of thousands of clones, approximately 96% seen once. On this clone itself: The antigen is undetermined.

This CDR3 spans 14 amino acids. The naive CD8 subset, CD45RO-negative cells positively selected for CCR7, excluded terminally differentiated effector memory CD45RA+ cells. The study's findings and limits: Large sequencing depth failed to make sorted-subset sequencing complete, rarefaction showed.

This clonotype was sampled from a woman in her thirties in good health. This rearrangement joins TRBV21-1 to TRBJ2-4; the DNA was not used to check the table's D call, TRBD2. TRBV21-1 is described as a pseudogene. Sequenced sample: naive CD8+ T cells sorted from blood. CDR3 residues: CASTAGPAKNIQYF. DNA for the CDR3: TGTGCCAGCACAGCGGGTCCAGCCAAAAACATTCAGTACTTC.